Each of the 32 T cell receptor beta chains below was sequenced from the same sample in a study of blood T cell repertoires in COVID-19. TCRdb keeps only in-frame clones here, not all; method: immunoSEQ multiplex PCR. The sample holds roughly 160,000 clones; roughly 80% are singletons and the top ten take about a tenth. The specimen sequenced was peripheral blood. The receptors come from a man aged 70-80 years with active or convalescent COVID-19.

The V gene is TRBV11-2, the J gene TRBJ2-5; D gene unclear. The CDR3 has 15 amino acids. Germline assignment: CDR1 SGHAT and CDR2 FQNNGV. With 1 base removed from V and 4 bases from J, the gap between germline ends came to 13 bases. This CDR3 is CASSLAPRGRETQYF. The CDR3 region has the DNA TGTGCCAGCAGCTTAGCCCCTCGTGGCAGAGAGACCCAGTACTTC.

This chain links TRBV3-1 (or the pseudogene TRBV3-2) with TRBJ2-7, with 14 bases lining up with TRBD2. The CDR3 consists of 15 residues. Per germline, CDR1 LGHDT and CDR2 YNNKEL (reference sequence). V dropped 4 bases and J dropped 7; count of bases not matched to a gene: 6. The CDR3 is CASSPQGLAGVEQYF. CDR3 DNA: TGTGCCAGCAGCCCCCAGGGACTAGCGGGAGTGGAGCAGTACTTC.

This clone was observed once. The chain joins TRBV7-2 to TRBJ2-7; D may be TRBD2 (5 bases). CDR1 SGHTA and CDR2 FQGNSA come from the germline V gene. The CDR3 contains 15 residues. With 2 bases removed from V and 2 bases from J, the gap between germline ends came to 13 bases. Written as DNA, the CDR3 is TGTGCCAGCAGCTTACCGGGCGGGCGGACCTACGAGCAGTACTTC. Residues: CASSLPGGRTYEQYF.

The chain employs TRBV9 and TRBJ1-2, with D possibly matching TRBD1 (5 bases). This CDR3 has 16 amino acids. Germline CDR1 and CDR2: SGDLS and YYNGEE. Trimming left V 3 bases short and J 3 bases short, with 18 bases between. CDR3 protein: CASSERSGFTHYGYTF. CDR3 nucleotide sequence: TGTGCCAGCAGCGAGAGGTCAGGGTTCACTCACTATGGCTACACCTTC.

The chain joins TRBV7-2 to TRBJ2-1; D remains ambiguous. Germline-derived CDR1 and CDR2 are SGHTA and FQGNSA. The germline V and J ends were trimmed by 1 base and 0 bases, with 10 bases remaining between them. The CDR3 loop spans 16 amino acids. CDR3 DNA sequence: TGTGCCAGCAGCTTAGTCGGCCGGAGCTCCTACAATGAGCAGTTCTTC. It yields the protein CASSLVGRSSYNEQFF.

J is TRBJ1-6 and V is TRBV5-1; D is perhaps TRBD1 (5 bases). V was shortened by 1 base and J by 5 bases, with 10 bases between the two germline ends. The CDR3 runs to 15 residues. Germline V lookup: CDR1 SGHRS, CDR2 YFSETQ. CDR3 amino acids: CASSLMSGNNSPLHF. As DNA, the CDR3 is TGCGCCAGCAGCTTGATGTCAGGGAATAATTCACCCCTCCACTTT.

This chain connects TRBV5-4 to TRBJ2-3; no clear D. Germline V gives CDR1 SGHNT, CDR2 YYREEE (reference sequence). The CDR3 contains 14 residues. V gave up 4 bases and J gave up 10 bases, with 19 bases separating them. CDR3 sequence: CASSDPSTERAQYF. As DNA, the CDR3 is TGTGCCAGCAGCGACCCTTCCACCGAGCGAGCGCAGTATTTT.

DNA for the CDR3: TGTGCCAGCAGTTTAGACAGGGATTCTTACAATGAGCAGTTCTTC. It yields the protein CASSLDRDSYNEQFF. The rearrangement links TRBV27 to TRBJ2-1, with 7 positions matching TRBD1. Germline CDR1 MNHEY, CDR2 SMNVEV (reference sequence). With V trimmed by 2 bases and J by 4 bases, 5 bases remained unmatched. This CDR3 has 15 residues.

For the CDR3, the DNA is TGTGCCAGCGGGGACAGGGGAGTGTGGGATGAGCAGTTCTTC. This sequence encodes CASGDRGVWDEQFF. This chain uses TRBV27 with TRBJ2-1; the match to TRBD1 covers 10 bases. Germline assignment: CDR1 MNHEY and CDR2 SMNVEV (reference sequence). After removal of 8 bases from V and 8 bases from J, the junction contained 9 bases not matched to a gene. CDR3 length: 14 amino acids.

V usage is TRBV5-1 and J usage is TRBJ1-4, with TRBD1 identical over 8 bases. Trimming took 1 base from V and 8 from J; bases not matched to a gene: 10. This CDR3 is built from 16 residues. The germline V gene encodes CDR1 SGHRS and CDR2 YFSETQ. The CDR3 DNA reads as TGCGCCAGCAGCTTGAACCCGCAGGGGGCTTTGGAAAAACTGTTTTTT. It specifies CASSLNPQGALEKLFF.

The sample holds a few counts of this clone. The chain combines TRBV7-2 with TRBJ2-2; D perhaps matches TRBD2 (6 bases). CDR1 is SGHTA and CDR2 is FQGNSA in the germline V gene. V lost 1 base and J 4 bases, leaving 19 bases between the germline ends. CDR3 length: 18 residues. The CDR3 region has the DNA TGTGCCAGCAGCTTAGAGTGGGGAGGACCGAGAGGCACCGGGGAGCTGTTTTTT. This codes for CASSLEWGGPRGTGELFF. Complete variable domain (other parts from reference TRBV7-2 and TRBJ2-2): GAGVSQSPSNKVTEKGKDVELRCDPISGHTALYWYRQSLGQGLEFLIYFQGNSAPDKSGLPSDRFSAERTGGSVSTLTIQRTQQEDSAVYLCASSLEWGGPRGTGELFFGEGSRLTVL.

The rearrangement joins TRBV6-6 to TRBJ1-4; a weak D match, TRBD1 (5 bases). The CDR3 runs 15 residues. V dropped 7 bases and J dropped 1 base, with 13 bases sitting between them. Germline V gene data show CDR1 as MNHNY and CDR2 as SVGAGI (reference sequence). The CDR3 coding sequence is TGTGCCAGCAACCGGGGGATCCGAACTAATGAAAAACTGTTTTTT. Encoded protein: CASNRGIRTNEKLFF.

This clone has a single count. The chain recombines TRBV6-5 with TRBJ1-3, with D uncertain. Germline V gives CDR1 MNHEY, CDR2 SVGAGI. V was clipped by 0 bases and J by 3 bases, with 12 bases between them. The CDR3 contains 16 residues. DNA of the CDR3: TGTGCCAGCAGTTACTCAGGGTGGAGGAATGGAAACACCATATATTTT. This codes for CASSYSGWRNGNTIYF.

Here the CDR3 DNA reads TGTGCCAGCAGTTTCGCAGGGAGGGAAGGTGAGCAGTTCTTC. Its translation is CASSFAGREGEQFF. The chain carries TRBV28 and TRBJ2-1, with 7 bases matching TRBD2. V shed 3 bases and J 9 bases; nucleotides not matched to a gene: 8. The V gene's germline CDR1 is MDHEN and CDR2 SYDVKM. The CDR3 runs to 14 residues.

The chain combines TRBV4-1 with TRBJ1-2; no clear D. Per germline, CDR1 MGHRA and CDR2 YSYEKL. Trimming shortened V by 2 bases and J by 4 bases, and 11 bases separated the two germline ends. There are 14 residues in the CDR3. The DNA of the CDR3 is TGCGCCAGCAGCCAATATGGTCCTATCTATGGCTACACCTTC. Translation gives CASSQYGPIYGYTF.

The chain couples TRBV12-3 or TRBV12-4 to TRBJ1-3; no reliable D call. The CDR3 spans 13 residues. The ends were cut back, 1 base at V and 7 bases at J, with 8 bases in the middle. CDR3: CASSLGGRNTIYF. The CDR3 nucleotides are TGTGCCAGCAGTTTAGGAGGGCGTAACACCATATATTTT.

The chain uses TRBV6-5 and TRBJ2-3, with 9 bases aligning to TRBD2. Trimming at V came to 7 bases and at J to 0 bases, leaving 2 bases not matched to a gene. The CDR3 is 14 residues long. Looked up from germline, CDR1 is MNHEY and CDR2 is SVGAGI. In DNA, the CDR3 is TGTGCCAGCACTAGCGGGATCAGCACAGATACGCAGTATTTT. It translates to CASTSGISTDTQYF.

This chain joins TRBV11-2 and TRBJ1-5, with 11 bases lining up with TRBD1. V lost 5 bases to trimming and J lost 5 bases; unmatched junction nucleotides: 2. This CDR3 has 14 amino acids. CDR1 SGHAT and CDR2 FQNNGV come from the germline V gene. CDR3 in amino acids: CASSRTGGDQPQHF. Written as DNA, the CDR3 is TGTGCCAGCAGCAGGACAGGGGGCGATCAGCCCCAGCATTTT.

The chain recombines TRBV9 with TRBJ2-1, with D tentatively TRBD1 (6 bases). The germline V gene has CDR1 SGDLS and CDR2 YYNGEE. Trimming took off 4 bases at V and 6 bases at J, with 23 bases between the two ends. The CDR3 extends over 17 amino acids. The CDR3 bases are TGTGCCAGCAGCCTATCCGCCGGGACATCTCGACGCAATGAGCAGTTCTTC. This sequence encodes CASSLSAGTSRRNEQFF. The whole variable domain, filled in from reference TRBV9 and TRBJ2-1, reads DSGVTQTPKHLITATGQRVTLRCSPRSGDLSVYWYQQSLDQGLQFLIQYYNGEERAKGNILERFSAQQFPDLHSELNLSSLELGDSALYFCASSLSAGTSRRNEQFFGPGTRLTVL.

The CDR3 DNA sequence: TGTGCCAGCAGCTTAGCTAGCGGGAGGGACGGGGAGCTGTTTTTT. This translates into CASSLASGRDGELFF. The gene calls are TRBV7-2 and TRBJ2-2; TRBD2 aligns across 11 bases. The J segment lost 7 bases and the V segment lost 0 bases, leaving 1 base of the junction unmatched. In germline, CDR1 is SGHTA, CDR2 FQGNSA. The CDR3 has 15 amino acids.

The chain carries TRBV7-2 and TRBJ1-2; no clear D gene. Germline-derived CDR1 and CDR2 are SGHTA and FQGNSA. V shed 5 bases and J shed 3 bases, with 10 bases lying between them. The CDR3 covers 13 residues. CDR3 sequence reads: CASSPDGYYGYTF. The CDR3 bases are TGTGCCAGCAGCCCTGACGGGTACTATGGCTACACCTTC.

The CDR3 DNA follows: TGTGCCAGCAGCTTTGGTACAGGGGGTGAGACCCAGTACTTC. Translated: CASSFGTGGETQYF. This chain joins TRBV7-3 and TRBJ2-5, with 8 bases that match TRBD1. Germline CDR1 reads SGHTA; CDR2 reads FQGTGA. The CDR3 is made up of 14 amino acids. The ends lost 3 bases at V and 5 bases at J; junction bases unmatched: 5.

The table lists this clone with a few counts. A junction boundary mismatches the germline segment, possibly from a read error. The V call is TRBV2, the J call TRBJ1-3; 9 bases map to TRBD1. This CDR3 region has 11 residues. CDR1 is SNHLY and CDR2 is FYNNEI in the germline V gene. The chain's CDR3 is CASQDRDRAHF. In nucleotides, the CDR3 is TGTGCCAGCCAGGACCGGGACAGGGCGCATTTT.

The chain combines TRBV6-1 with TRBJ1-2, with D hard to call. Trimming removed 1 base from V and 8 bases from J, with 5 bases in between. CDR1 MNHNS and CDR2 SASEGT come from the germline V gene. CDR3 length: 11 residues. The DNA of the CDR3 is TGTGCCAGCAGTGAAGGAGGCGGCTACACCTTC. Translated, it gives CASSEGGGYTF.

CDR3 region: CASSRQGGNQPQHF. In DNA, the CDR3 is TGTGCCAGTAGTAGACAGGGGGGGAATCAGCCCCAGCATTTT. The chain is built from TRBV19 and TRBJ1-5; TRBD1 agrees at 9 bases. Germline-derived CDR1 and CDR2 are LNHDA and SQIVND (reference sequence). This CDR3 is 14 amino acids long. V trimming: 4 bases; J trimming: 4 bases; junction bases outside the gene matches: 2.

The CDR3 here is CASSFGNDGYTF. CDR3 DNA sequence: TGTGCCAGCAGTTTTGGCAATGATGGCTACACCTTC. The rearrangement joins TRBV28 to TRBJ1-2; D remains ambiguous. V was cut by 3 bases and J by 6 bases, with 8 bases left in between. The CDR3 runs 12 residues. The germline CDR1 and CDR2 sequences are MDHEN and SYDVKM.

This clone was detected only once. The gene calls are TRBV28 and TRBJ1-3, with D perhaps matching TRBD1 (6 bases). The CDR3 covers 14 residues. Deletions cut 3 bases from V and 2 bases from J, with 8 bases between. The germline V gene encodes CDR1 MDHEN and CDR2 SYDVKM. The CDR3 region has the DNA TGTGCCAGCAGTTTGCCAGGGGCTGGAAACACCATATATTTT. Encoded protein: CASSLPGAGNTIYF.

This chain connects TRBV7-2 to TRBJ2-5; possible D gene TRBD2, 5 bases. Deletions cut 4 bases from V and 1 base from J, with 13 bases between. The CDR3 has 15 residues. Germline loops: CDR1 SGHTA, CDR2 FQGNSA. CDR3 bases: TGTGCCAGCAGCTCCCCCCAGAGGGTCCAAGAGACCCAGTACTTC. Protein sequence: CASSSPQRVQETQYF.

V usage is TRBV7-9 and J usage is TRBJ2-1; 12 bases are a match to TRBD2. This CDR3 has 16 amino acids. After removal of 10 bases from V and 7 bases from J, the junction contained 14 bases not matched to a gene. CDR1 and CDR2 from the germline V gene are SEHNR and FQNEAQ (reference sequence). Here the CDR3 reads CATGLAGIWSGNEQFF. DNA for the CDR3: TGTGCCACAGGACTAGCGGGAATATGGAGTGGGAATGAGCAGTTCTTC.

The gene calls are TRBV30 and TRBJ2-5; 7 bases are a match to TRBD2. CDR1 is GTSNPN and CDR2 is SVGIG in the germline V gene (reference sequence). Trimming at V came to 4 bases and at J to 4 bases, leaving 3 bases not matched to a gene. The CDR3 runs to 12 residues. CDR3 bases: TGTGCCTGGAACAGCGGGGTAGAGACCCAGTACTTC. Protein sequence: CAWNSGVETQYF.

This rearrangement joins TRBV5-1 to TRBJ2-7; 11 bases align to TRBD2. CDR3 length: 15 amino acids. Germline CDR1 reads SGHRS; CDR2 reads YFSETQ. Trimming at V came to 4 bases and at J to 3 bases, leaving 6 bases not matched to a gene. The CDR3 protein is CASSRGTSGSYEQYF. CDR3 bases: TGCGCCAGCAGCCGAGGGACTAGCGGAAGCTACGAGCAGTACTTC.

The genes are TRBV4-1 and TRBJ2-7, with 12 bases identical to TRBD2. J was trimmed by 5 bases and V by 1 base; bases with no gene match: 18. This CDR3 is 20 amino acids long. Germline lookup yields CDR1 MGHRA and CDR2 YSYEKL. The CDR3: CASSQAPGELAGGGKNEQYF. CDR3 bases: TGCGCCAGCAGCCAAGCCCCAGGGGAACTAGCGGGAGGAGGAAAAAACGAGCAGTACTTC.